A single sample is the source of the 26 T cell receptor beta chains below, sequenced in a study of blood T cell repertoires in COVID-19. Repertoires were generated with immunoSEQ multiplex PCR, while TCRdb's copy carries only in-frame clones and drops some. The data hold 35,000 or so clones, with roughly four fifths observed a single time. The source material was peripheral blood. Every receptor here comes from a human donor in a cohort sampled during active or convalescent COVID-19. The donor label of this sample is uncertain.

The chain is built from TRBV19 and TRBJ1-1; D is uncertain. This CDR3 comprises 13 residues. The V gene's germline CDR1 is LNHDA and CDR2 SQIVND (reference sequence). Deletions cut 5 bases from V and 1 base from J, with 8 bases between. CDR3 amino acids: CASSWQSNTEAFF. The CDR3, as DNA: TGTGCCAGTAGTTGGCAGTCGAACACTGAAGCTTTCTTT.

This clone was picked up a small number of times. This rearrangement joins TRBV3-1 (or the pseudogene TRBV3-2) to TRBJ1-6, with D uncertain. V lost 1 base and J lost 6, with 10 bases in between. This CDR3 has 15 amino acids. The germline V gene has CDR1 LGHDT and CDR2 YNNKEL (reference sequence). The CDR3 sequence: CASSQGADLNSPLHF. CDR3 in DNA: TGTGCCAGCAGCCAAGGGGCAGATCTTAATTCACCCCTCCACTTT.

The sample holds a few counts of this clone. This chain uses TRBV18 with TRBJ1-5; 7 nucleotides line up with TRBD1. The CDR3 runs to 16 residues. Germline V gives CDR1 KGHSH, CDR2 LQKENI. The junction had 9 bases not matched to a gene; V was cut back by 3 bases and J by 4 bases. In DNA, the CDR3 is TGTGCCAGCTCACCCCGGGACAGAACCCCAAATCAGCCCCAGCATTTT. Translated, it gives CASSPRDRTPNQPQHF.

This chain links TRBV19 with TRBJ1-1; D is possibly TRBD1 (5 bases). CDR3 size: 13 residues. The V end was cut by 3 bases, the J end by 4 bases, with 9 bases between. Germline loops: CDR1 LNHDA, CDR2 SQIVND (reference sequence). The CDR3 DNA reads TGTGCCAGTAGTATTTTGGGGGGCACTGAAGCTTTCTTT. Encoded protein: CASSILGGTEAFF.

This chain connects TRBV4-3 to TRBJ2-7, with TRBD1 matching 8 bases. Per germline, CDR1 LGHNA and CDR2 YSLEER. The CDR3 is 16 residues long. V lost 4 bases and J lost 0; bases outside the gene matches: 8. The CDR3 DNA is TGCGCCAGCAGCCTAAGAGGACAGGGAAGCTCCTACGAGCAGTACTTC. It yields the protein CASSLRGQGSSYEQYF.

This clone was observed once. This chain joins TRBV18 and TRBJ2-1, with TRBD1 identical over 11 bases. Germline CDR1 reads KGHSH; CDR2 reads LQKENI. V was clipped by 1 base and J by 7 bases; unmatched bases: 3. The CDR3 length is 15 residues. The CDR3 sequence: CASSPRTGGRNEQFF. The CDR3 DNA reads TGTGCCAGCTCACCACGGACAGGGGGCCGGAATGAGCAGTTCTTC.

V gene TRBV19 combines with J gene TRBJ2-1; 7 positions match TRBD2. V was clipped by 4 bases and J by 9 bases; unmatched bases: 6. The germline gives CDR1 LNHDA, CDR2 SQIVND (reference sequence). CDR3 length: 13 amino acids. CDR3 coding DNA: TGTGCCAGTAGTACCGGACTAGTAAGTGAGCAGTTCTTC. Amino acids: CASSTGLVSEQFF.

This chain joins TRBV24-1 and TRBJ2-1, with D possibly matching TRBD1 (6 bases). The length of the CDR3 is 15 residues. CDR1 is KGHDR, CDR2 SFDVKD, per germline. The V end was cut by 2 bases, the J end by 5 bases, with 12 bases between. CDR3: CATSDWTSGDNEQFF. The CDR3 coding sequence is TGTGCCACCAGTGATTGGACATCAGGGGACAATGAGCAGTTCTTC.

The chain carries TRBV28 and TRBJ2-1; 13 bases fit TRBD2. This CDR3 contains 15 residues. CDR1 and CDR2 from the germline V gene are MDHEN and SYDVKM. V gave up 4 bases and J gave up 10 bases; unmatched junction bases: 7. The CDR3 DNA reads as TGTGCCAGCAGTTCATGGACTAGCGGGAGTGGGGAGCAGTTCTTC. It codes for CASSSWTSGSGEQFF.

The rearrangement uses TRBV19 and TRBJ1-1, with D perhaps TRBD1 (6 bases). Trimming removed 4 bases at V and 5 bases at J, with 11 bases between. CDR3 length: 13 residues. Germline-derived CDR1 and CDR2 are LNHDA and SQIVND (reference sequence). The DNA of the CDR3 is TGTGCCAGTAGTACGGGGAGGGGGACTGAAGCTTTCTTT. Translating it yields CASSTGRGTEAFF. Full variable domain (outside the CDR3, taken from reference TRBV19 and TRBJ1-1): DGGITQSPKYLFRKEGQNVTLSCEQNLNHDAMYWYRQDPGQGLRLIYYSQIVNDFQKGDIAEGYSVSREKKESFPLTVTSAQKNPTAFYLCASSTGRGTEAFFGQGTRLTVV.

V and J are TRBV7-2 and TRBJ2-7; TRBD2 matches at 9 bases. V trimming: 5 bases; J trimming: 6 bases; junction bases outside the gene matches: 20. CDR1 is SGHTA and CDR2 is FQGNSA in the germline V gene. The CDR3 is made up of 18 amino acids. The CDR3 bases are TGTGCCAGCAGCCATCAGGGCCTAGCGGGACGAATTATTGGCGAGCAGTACTTC. Translating gives CASSHQGLAGRIIGEQYF.

This clone was seen once. The genes are TRBV5-8 and TRBJ2-5, with D possibly being TRBD2 (5 bases). V was clipped by 4 bases and J by 5 bases, with 15 bases between them. CDR1 SGHTS and CDR2 YDEGEE come from the germline V gene. CDR3 size: 14 residues. The CDR3 reads CASSPDRGTETQYF. The CDR3, as DNA: TGTGCCAGCAGCCCGGACCGGGGAACGGAGACCCAGTACTTC.

The gene calls are TRBV5-5 and TRBJ2-7, with 9 bases aligning to TRBD1. V was clipped by 3 bases and J by 3 bases; unmatched bases: 4. This CDR3 is built from 14 residues. In germline, CDR1 is SGHKS, CDR2 YYEKEE (reference sequence). This CDR3 reads CASSSGQGNYEQYF. The CDR3 DNA reads as TGTGCCAGCAGCTCGGGACAGGGCAACTACGAGCAGTACTTC.

Turning to this clone: Germline is not matched at one junction end, which may reflect a read error. This rearrangement joins TRBV30 to TRBJ2-1; TRBD2 matches 10 bases. CDR3 length: 14 amino acids. Germline V gene data show CDR1 as GTSNPN and CDR2 as SVGIG (reference sequence). The CDR3 spells CAWSVNTAGGPGIF. CDR3 DNA sequence: TGTGCCTGGAGTGTTAATACAGCGGGAGGGCCCGGGATCTTC.

The chain couples TRBV5-1 to TRBJ2-7; D ambiguous. The CDR3 has 13 amino acids. Germline-derived CDR1 and CDR2 are SGHRS and YFSETQ. V lost 3 bases and J lost 0, with 7 bases in between. CDR3 sequence reads: CASSSGSSYEQYF. DNA for the CDR3: TGCGCCAGCAGCTCAGGTTCCTCCTACGAGCAGTACTTC.

This rearrangement joins TRBV11-2 to TRBJ2-5; 7 nucleotides match TRBD1. The CDR3 extends over 15 amino acids. The J segment lost 4 bases and the V segment lost 2 bases, leaving 7 bases of the junction unmatched. CDR1 and CDR2 from the germline V gene are SGHAT and FQNNGV. CDR3 loop: CASSLKGGALETQYF. CDR3 in DNA: TGTGCCAGCAGCTTAAAAGGGGGCGCACTAGAGACCCAGTACTTC.

The rearrangement uses TRBV7-2 and TRBJ2-1; TRBD1 agrees at 8 bases. V lost 5 bases, J lost 4 bases, and 10 bases stayed unmatched. The CDR3 has 16 residues. The germline CDR1 and CDR2 sequences are SGHTA and FQGNSA. The CDR3 DNA follows: TGTGCCAGCAGCCCCTCCACAGGGGGGCAGTACAATGAGCAGTTCTTC. This sequence encodes CASSPSTGGQYNEQFF.

The V and J genes are TRBV10-3 and TRBJ1-2; 7 bases line up with TRBD1. CDR1 and CDR2 from the germline V gene are ENHRY and SYGVKD. V gave up 3 bases and J gave up 8 bases; unmatched junction bases: 9. The CDR3 is made up of 14 amino acids. CDR3 in amino acids: CAISEGGLVSGYTF. Here the CDR3 DNA reads TGTGCCATCAGTGAAGGGGGCCTGGTTTCCGGCTACACCTTC.

This rearrangement joins TRBV2 to TRBJ1-1, with TRBD1 matching over 10 bases. The CDR3 contains 14 residues. Germline values: CDR1 SNHLY, CDR2 FYNNEI. V was pared by 8 bases and J by 5 bases, with 8 bases of the junction left unmatched. Written as DNA, the CDR3 is TGTGCCAGCGGACAGGGGGAAGTAGAAACTGAAGCTTTCTTT. This encodes CASGQGEVETEAFF.

This rearrangement joins TRBV4-3 to TRBJ1-1; D may be TRBD1 (5 bases). Germline V lookup: CDR1 LGHNA, CDR2 YSLEER. Between the trimmed V and J ends, which lost 0 bases and 10 bases, there was a span of 9 bases. This CDR3 is built from 12 residues. This CDR3 reads CASSQEGQRAFF. In DNA form, the CDR3 reads TGCGCCAGCAGCCAAGAAGGACAAAGAGCTTTCTTT.

This clone came up once. J is TRBJ2-4 and V is TRBV7-9; maybe TRBD2 (6 bases). The CDR3 sequence is 16 residues long. V was clipped by 1 base and J by 0 bases, with 10 bases between them. The germline V gene has CDR1 SEHNR and CDR2 FQNEAQ (reference sequence). The CDR3 DNA follows: TGTGCCAGCAGCTTAGTTAGCGGCTTAGCCAAAAACATTCAGTACTTC. Its protein is CASSLVSGLAKNIQYF.

The chain employs TRBV7-8 and TRBJ2-7; 13 nucleotides line up with TRBD2. The CDR3 is 14 amino acids. Germline lookup yields CDR1 SGHVS and CDR2 FQNEAQ. The trim removed 5 bases at V and 7 bases at J, leaving 5 bases unmatched. In DNA form, the CDR3 reads TGTGCCAGCAGCCGGACTAGCGGGAGAGGTGAGCAGTACTTC. Protein: CASSRTSGRGEQYF. Using reference TRBV7-8 and TRBJ2-7 for the parts outside the CDR3, the full variable domain is GAGVSQSPRYKVAKRGQDVALRCDPISGHVSLFWYQQALGQGPEFLTYFQNEAQLDKSGLPSDRFFAERPEGSVSTLKIQRTQQEDSAVYLCASSRTSGRGEQYFGPGTRLTVT.

The genes are TRBV30 and TRBJ2-2; 7 bases match TRBD1. The V segment lost 2 bases and the J segment 3 bases; nucleotides outside the gene matches: 3. There are 14 residues in the CDR3. Germline V gives CDR1 GTSNPN, CDR2 SVGIG (reference sequence). This CDR3 is CAWSSGTDTGELFF. The CDR3 nucleotides read TGTGCCTGGAGTTCCGGGACAGACACCGGGGAGCTGTTTTTT.

This clone has just a few counts. The chain recombines TRBV11-2 with TRBJ1-1; D uncertain. V was pared by 2 bases and J by 0 bases, with 7 bases between. In germline, CDR1 is SGHAT, CDR2 FQNNGV. This CDR3 spans 14 amino acids. CDR3 coding DNA: TGTGCCAGCAGCTTACGGGGTTTGAACACTGAAGCTTTCTTT. Its protein product is CASSLRGLNTEAFF.

This chain connects TRBV5-1 to TRBJ1-5; 7 positions match TRBD1. In germline, CDR1 is SGHRS, CDR2 YFSETQ. This CDR3 is 14 amino acids long. The junction had 5 bases not matched to a gene; V was cut back by 2 bases and J by 6 bases. The CDR3 is CASSFTGAGQPQHF. CDR3 sequence (DNA): TGCGCCAGCAGCTTCACAGGGGCAGGTCAGCCCCAGCATTTT.

This chain links TRBV28 with TRBJ1-2; 12 bases are a match to TRBD1. CDR1 is MDHEN and CDR2 is SYDVKM in the germline V gene. CDR3 length equals 15 residues. J gave up 7 bases and V 3 bases, and 6 bases lay outside the gene matches. CDR3 amino acids: CASSFGDRGRTGYTF. In DNA, the CDR3 is TGTGCCAGCAGTTTTGGGGACAGGGGGCGTACTGGCTACACCTTC.